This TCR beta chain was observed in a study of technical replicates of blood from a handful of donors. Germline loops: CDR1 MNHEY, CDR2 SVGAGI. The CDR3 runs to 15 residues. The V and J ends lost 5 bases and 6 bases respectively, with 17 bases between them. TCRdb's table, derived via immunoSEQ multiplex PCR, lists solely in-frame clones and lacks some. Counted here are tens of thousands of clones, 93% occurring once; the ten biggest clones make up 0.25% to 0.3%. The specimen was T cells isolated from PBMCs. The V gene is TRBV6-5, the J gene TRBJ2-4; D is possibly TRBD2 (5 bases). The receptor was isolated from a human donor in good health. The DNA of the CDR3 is TGTGCCAGCAGTAAAATAGCGAAGTCCGTAAACATTCAGTACTTC. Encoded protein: CASSKIAKSVNIQYF.